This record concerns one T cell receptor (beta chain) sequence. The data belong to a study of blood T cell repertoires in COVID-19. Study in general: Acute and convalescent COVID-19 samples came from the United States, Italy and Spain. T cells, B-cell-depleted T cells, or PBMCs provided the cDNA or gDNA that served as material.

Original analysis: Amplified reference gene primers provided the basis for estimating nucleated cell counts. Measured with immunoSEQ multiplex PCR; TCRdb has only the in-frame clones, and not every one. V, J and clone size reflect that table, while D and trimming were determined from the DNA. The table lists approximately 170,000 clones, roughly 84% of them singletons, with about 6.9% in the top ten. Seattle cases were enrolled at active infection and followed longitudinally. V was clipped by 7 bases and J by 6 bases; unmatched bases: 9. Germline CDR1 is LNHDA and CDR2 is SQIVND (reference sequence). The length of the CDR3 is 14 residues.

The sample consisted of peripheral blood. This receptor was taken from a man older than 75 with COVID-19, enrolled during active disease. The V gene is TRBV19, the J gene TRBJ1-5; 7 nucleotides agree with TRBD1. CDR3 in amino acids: CASKEGGAGQPQHF. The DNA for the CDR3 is TGTGCCAGTAAAGAAGGGGGCGCGGGTCAGCCCCAGCATTTT.